This TCR beta chain was found in a study of response to subunit inactivated influenza vaccine. Concerning this clonotype: Its antigen is not known.

MiXCR was run by TCRdb on the RT-PCR reads, yielding one entry per CDR3 protein. The sample includes about 240,000 distinct CDR3 sequences, 10% to 15% of them seen just once. J gave up 9 bases and V 4 bases, and 4 bases lay outside the gene matches. The V gene's germline CDR1 is MNHEY and CDR2 SVGAGI. The CDR3 covers 13 residues. Points from the study as a whole: Few new T cells, the authors suggested, are recruited by each seasonal influenza vaccination.

The source was non-naive T cells sorted from PBMCs, collected 14 to 15 days before vaccination. The chain couples TRBV6-5 to TRBJ2-3, with 10 bases matching TRBD1. This sequence originates from a man between 45 and 60 years old who received an inactivated influenza vaccine. This chain's CDR3 is CASSFRDRGTQYF. Here the CDR3 DNA reads TGTGCCAGCAGTTTCCGGGACAGGGGCACGCAGTATTTT.